The present T cell receptor beta chain was sequenced within a study of shared clonotypes between healthy human individuals. Study findings and constraints: Investigators expected sequencing depth to affect clonotype sharing among donors.

Within Nashville, Tennessee resided all donors, each a Caucasian adult. Trimming cost V 4 bases and J 4 bases; bases outside gene matches: 8. The CDR3 covers 16 residues. The germline CDR1 and CDR2 sequences are SGHNT and YYREEE (reference sequence). With regard to this clone: Antigen specificity is unknown.

Ten immunoSEQ deep assay plates held the unsorted PBMC DNA. The method was immunoSEQ multiplex PCR; TCRdb's version includes in-frame clones alone and lacks a portion of them. The table lists about 490,000 clones, around 78% of them singletons. Sequencing input: PBMCs. This chain joins TRBV5-4 and TRBJ2-7, with 13 bases aligning to TRBD2. The sequence came from a woman between 40 and 50 years old in good health. Some clones in this sample may be carry-over from other donors' samples. CDR3 bases: TGTGCCAGCAGCCCAACTAGCGGGAGGGCCGGGTACGAGCAGTACTTC. Protein: CASSPTSGRAGYEQYF.